This T cell receptor beta chain was sequenced in a study of tumor-infiltrating lymphocytes in primary liver carcinoma. Whole-study context: Each participant had primary liver carcinoma, and surgical resection was the treatment.

Total RNA (around 500 ng) served as template for TCR beta cDNA synthesis primed by a constant-region primer. ARM-PCR, slightly modified, supplied the TCR beta libraries through three nested multiplex PCR rounds. Use of TRBV1-TRBV30 forward primers with a C-beta reverse primer characterized the first two PCR rounds, which lasted about 9 cycles each. TCRdb called the multiplex PCR reads again in MiXCR, with one record for every CDR3 protein. The repertoire holds about 350,000 distinct CDR3 sequences, with almost 65% as singletons. Unsorted whole blood yielded the blood RNA, and germline DNA was also extracted. With respect to this clonotype: This may stem from a read error, because a much larger clone lies one nucleotide away. The CDR3 end shows no conserved phenylalanine or tryptophan, and so a read error is likely.

With 1 base removed from V and 6 bases from J, the gap between germline ends came to 10 bases. Germline CDR1 LGHNA, CDR2 YSLEER. The CDR3 is made up of 14 amino acids. The TCR was taken from a man between 35 and 55 years old with primary liver carcinoma and hepatitis B virus infection. The chain uses TRBV4-3 and TRBJ2-1, with D uncertain. The sample consisted of peripheral blood. CDR3 region: CASSQGFRLNEQFL. CDR3 coding DNA: TGCGCCAGCAGCCAAGGATTTCGGCTCAATGAGCAGTTCCTC.